These 26 T cell receptor beta chains were all obtained from the same sample, sequenced in a study of technical replicates of blood from a few donors. Some clones are missing from TCRdb's copy, which holds only in-frame ones; the method was immunoSEQ multiplex PCR. The table lists about 88,000 clones, around 94% of them singletons. Sequenced material: T cells isolated from PBMCs. The origin of the receptors is a human donor in good health.

This chain uses TRBV5-1 with TRBJ2-5, with D perhaps TRBD2 (5 bases). The CDR3 sequence is 16 residues long. Trimming cost V 2 bases and J 2 bases, with 16 bases left between them. Germline values: CDR1 SGHRS, CDR2 YFSETQ. CDR3: CASSFGPSGDQETQYF. CDR3 DNA sequence: TGCGCCAGCAGCTTTGGGCCCTCCGGGGATCAAGAGACCCAGTACTTC.

J is TRBJ2-7 and V is TRBV7-9; possibly TRBD2 for D (7 bases). Trimming cost V 6 bases and J 4 bases, with 16 bases left between them. This CDR3 has 14 residues. Germline loops: CDR1 SEHNR, CDR2 FQNEAQ (reference sequence). The CDR3 DNA reads as TGTGCCAGCAGTCCCCCCGGGGGGCCGTACGAGCAGTACTTC. Its translation: CASSPPGGPYEQYF.

The chain carries TRBV6-6 and TRBJ2-1; weak D call: TRBD2 (5 bases). Per germline, CDR1 MNHNY and CDR2 SVGAGI (reference sequence). The CDR3 extends over 13 amino acids. Trimming took 5 bases from V and 8 from J, leaving 13 bases between them. The CDR3 nucleotides read TGTGCCAGCAGTCTAGCCCCCCAGGATGAGCAGTTCTTC. It is translated as CASSLAPQDEQFF.

The rearrangement joins TRBV11-1 to TRBJ1-1; D is possibly TRBD1 (6 bases). CDR3 length equals 13 residues. Looked up from germline, CDR1 is SGHAT and CDR2 is FQDESV (reference sequence). V lost 6 bases, J lost 10 bases, and 18 bases lay in between. CDR3 residues: CASRRTVGEGAFF. The CDR3 coding sequence is TGTGCCAGCAGGAGGACAGTGGGGGAGGGAGCTTTCTTT.

The chain has TRBV6-1 and TRBJ2-6, with D possibly being TRBD1 (5 bases). V was pared by 2 bases and J by 2 bases, with 7 bases between. Germline CDR1 and CDR2: MNHNS and SASEGT. CDR3 length: 15 residues. CDR3 DNA: TGTGCCAGCAGTGAATGGACAACTGGGGCCAACGTCCTGACTTTC. Translating it yields CASSEWTTGANVLTF.

The chain recombines TRBV4-1 with TRBJ2-7; D perhaps matches TRBD2 (5 bases). The CDR3 spans 11 residues. Germline V gene sequence: CDR1 MGHRA, CDR2 YSYEKL. Deletions cut 2 bases from V and 7 bases from J, with 6 bases between. The CDR3 spells CASSQSGEQYF. The CDR3, as DNA: TGCGCCAGCAGCCAATCGGGGGAGCAGTACTTC.

The chain has TRBV7-9 and TRBJ1-4; TRBD1 matches 7 bases. V lost 3 bases to trimming and J lost 5 bases; unmatched junction nucleotides: 3. The CDR3 covers 14 residues. The germline gives CDR1 SEHNR, CDR2 FQNEAQ (reference sequence). CDR3 sequence reads: CASSFYRGNEKLFF. DNA for the CDR3: TGTGCCAGCAGCTTCTACAGGGGCAATGAAAAACTGTTTTTT.

The V and J genes are TRBV6-1 and TRBJ1-1, with a tentative D call TRBD1 (6 bases). The CDR3 is 15 amino acids. Trimming shortened V by 2 bases and J by 1 base, and 11 bases separated the two germline ends. From germline, CDR1 is MNHNS and CDR2 SASEGT. DNA for the CDR3: TGTGCCAGCAGTGAATGGGGACAACGGAACACTGAAGCTTTCTTT. It encodes CASSEWGQRNTEAFF.

The chain has TRBV16 and TRBJ1-1; maybe TRBD1 (6 bases). This CDR3 is built from 14 residues. CDR1 KGHSY and CDR2 FQNENV come from the germline V gene. Trimming pared 4 bases from V and 1 base from J, leaving 10 bases between. The CDR3 nucleotides are TGTGCCAGCAGCCGGGACAACGCGAACACTGAAGCTTTCTTT. As protein: CASSRDNANTEAFF.

The J gene is TRBJ1-2, the V gene TRBV9, with D hard to call. Trimming cost V 2 bases and J 3 bases, with 8 bases left between them. This CDR3 is built from 13 residues. In germline, CDR1 is SGDLS, CDR2 YYNGEE. CDR3 amino acids: CASSVTADYGYTF. CDR3 DNA: TGTGCCAGCAGCGTTACAGCGGACTATGGCTACACCTTC.

V gene TRBV27 combines with J gene TRBJ2-7; D gene uncertain. The CDR3 consists of 12 residues. V dropped 3 bases and J dropped 6 bases, with 9 bases sitting between them. Per the germline V gene, CDR1 is MNHEY and CDR2 is SMNVEV (reference sequence). The CDR3 here is CASSLVGGEQYF. The CDR3 nucleotides are TGTGCCAGCAGTTTGGTCGGTGGCGAGCAGTACTTC.

This chain uses TRBV10-3 with TRBJ2-5; TRBD2 matches 13 bases. The CDR3 has 20 amino acids. Germline V gives CDR1 ENHRY, CDR2 SYGVKD. The V segment lost 0 bases and the J segment 5 bases; nucleotides outside the gene matches: 15. CDR3 residues: CAISESPKGLAGAPGETQYF. CDR3 nucleotides: TGTGCCATCAGTGAGTCGCCCAAAGGACTAGCGGGAGCCCCGGGGGAGACCCAGTACTTC.

The chain joins TRBV9 to TRBJ1-2, with D possibly matching TRBD1 (6 bases). CDR3 size: 18 residues. Germline V gene sequence: CDR1 SGDLS, CDR2 YYNGEE. The ends were cut back, 3 bases at V and 1 base at J, with 22 bases in the middle. The CDR3 nucleotides are TGTGCCAGCAGCGGCCGTAAATCGAGTTTAGGGGGTAACTATGGCTACACCTTC. It encodes CASSGRKSSLGGNYGYTF.

V and J are TRBV5-4 and TRBJ1-2; 7 nucleotides align to TRBD1. Germline loops: CDR1 SGHNT, CDR2 YYREEE (reference sequence). Trimming at V came to 4 bases and at J to 8 bases, leaving 17 bases not matched to a gene. The CDR3 spans 16 residues. In DNA form, the CDR3 reads TGTGCCAGCAGCCCGGTCGAGGCAGCAGGGGGTAAGGGCTACACCTTC. Translated: CASSPVEAAGGKGYTF. Drawing the rest from reference TRBV5-4 and TRBJ1-2, the complete variable domain is ETGVTQSPTHLIKTRGQQVTLRCSSQSGHNTVSWYQQALGQGPQFIFQYYREEENGRGNFPPRFSGLQFPNYSSELNVNALELDDSALYLCASSPVEAAGGKGYTFGSGTRLTVV.

The chain links TRBV28 to TRBJ2-7; weak D call: TRBD2 (5 bases). The V end lost 7 bases, the J end lost 6 bases, and 22 bases lay between the germline ends. The germline CDR1 and CDR2 sequences are MDHEN and SYDVKM. The CDR3 sequence is 15 residues long. The CDR3 nucleotides are TGTGCCAGCACCCCCCCCGGGGAAACCACCTCCGAGCAGTACTTC. This gives the protein CASTPPGETTSEQYF.

This clone is a singleton in its sample. The rearrangement uses TRBV5-4 and TRBJ2-7; 9 nucleotides agree with TRBD1. V dropped 3 bases and J dropped 3; count of bases not matched to a gene: 10. The CDR3 length is 16 residues. Germline lookup yields CDR1 SGHNT and CDR2 YYREEE (reference sequence). Here the CDR3 DNA reads TGTGCCAGCAGCTCTTATTCGGGACAGGGTCTCTACGAGCAGTACTTC. Its translation: CASSSYSGQGLYEQYF.

V and J are TRBV11-3 and TRBJ2-5, with D maybe TRBD1 (5 bases). Trimming took off 3 bases at V and 5 bases at J, with 10 bases between the two ends. The CDR3 is 13 amino acids. Germline V gene lookup returns CDR1 SGHNT and CDR2 YENEEA. CDR3 nucleotide sequence: TGTGCCAGCAGCTTCTTCTCAGGGGAGACCCAGTACTTC. Encoded protein: CASSFFSGETQYF.

The chain has TRBV28 and TRBJ2-7, with 12 bases fitting TRBD2. The V segment lost 6 bases and the J segment 0 bases; nucleotides outside the gene matches: 6. This CDR3 is built from 16 residues. Per the germline V gene, CDR1 is MDHEN and CDR2 is SYDVKM. The CDR3, as DNA: TGTGCCAGCAGGACTAGCGGGAGAATAAGCTCCTACGAGCAGTACTTC. It translates to CASRTSGRISSYEQYF. The variable domain in full, completed from reference TRBV28 and TRBJ2-7, reads DVKVTQSSRYLVKRTGEKVFLECVQDMDHENMFWYRQDPGLGLRLIYFSYDVKMKEKGDIPEGYSVSREKKERFSLILESASTNQTSMYLCASRTSGRISSYEQYFGPGTRLTVT.

The CDR3 is CASSPGTSGSYEQYF. The DNA of the CDR3 is TGTGCCAGCAGTCCGGGGACTAGCGGCTCCTACGAGCAGTACTTC. The V call is TRBV28, the J call TRBJ2-7; 11 bases match TRBD2. Losses at the gene ends were 5 bases for V and 0 bases for J; bases not matched to a gene: 3. This CDR3 region has 15 residues. Germline values: CDR1 MDHEN, CDR2 SYDVKM.

The chain carries TRBV7-9 and TRBJ2-1; D uncertain. The CDR3 has 11 amino acids. Trimming stripped 3 bases from V and 7 bases from J, with 4 bases between. CDR1 and CDR2 (germline): SEHNR, FQNEAQ (reference sequence). The CDR3 here is CASSFPNEQFF. CDR3 nucleotides: TGTGCCAGCAGCTTCCCGAATGAGCAGTTCTTC.

This chain links TRBV25-1 with TRBJ1-2; 7 bases are shared with TRBD1. The CDR3 length is 16 residues. The V segment lost 2 bases and the J segment 7 bases; nucleotides outside the gene matches: 13. CDR1 is MGHDK, CDR2 SYGVNS, per germline. The CDR3 sequence is CASSEPEQGTAIGYTF. The CDR3 nucleotides read TGTGCCAGCAGTGAACCAGAACAGGGGACGGCTATTGGCTACACCTTC.

The genes are TRBV5-1 and TRBJ2-1; 7 bases are shared with TRBD2. This CDR3 region has 14 residues. V lost 3 bases and J lost 8; bases outside the gene matches: 8. Germline V gene lookup returns CDR1 SGHRS and CDR2 YFSETQ. CDR3 protein: CASSSSGSPHEQFF. The DNA of the CDR3 is TGCGCCAGCAGCTCTAGCGGAAGCCCCCATGAGCAGTTCTTC.

The chain employs TRBV19 and TRBJ2-7; the match to TRBD2 covers 9 bases. After removal of 6 bases from V and 1 base from J, the junction contained 7 bases not matched to a gene. The CDR3 sequence is 15 residues long. Germline CDR1 reads LNHDA; CDR2 reads SQIVND (reference sequence). CDR3 in DNA: TGTGCCAGTAGCTCCGGGACTAGCAGATCCTACGAGCAGTACTTC. Translation gives CASSSGTSRSYEQYF.

V gene TRBV5-4 combines with J gene TRBJ1-1, with unresolved D. The CDR3 has 15 residues. Trimming shortened V by 4 bases and J by 1 base, and 14 bases separated the two germline ends. CDR1 SGHNT and CDR2 YYREEE come from the germline V gene (reference sequence). The CDR3 DNA sequence: TGTGCCAGCAGCACAGTTATATCCAAGAACACTGAAGCTTTCTTT. It specifies CASSTVISKNTEAFF.

This chain links TRBV4-1 with TRBJ2-4; D not certain. Germline lookup yields CDR1 MGHRA and CDR2 YSYEKL. V lost 1 base and J lost 0, with 10 bases in between. The CDR3 length is 16 residues. Written as DNA, the CDR3 is TGCGCCAGCAGCCAAGTGGCGGAACTAGCCAAAAACATTCAGTACTTC. It specifies CASSQVAELAKNIQYF.

V usage is TRBV2 and J usage is TRBJ1-1; a possible D gene is TRBD1 (6 bases). Trimming pared 6 bases from V and 0 bases from J, leaving 14 bases between. CDR1 and CDR2 from the germline V gene are SNHLY and FYNNEI. The CDR3 contains 15 residues. CDR3 nucleotides: TGTGCCAGCAGGAACGCGCAGGGGTTGAACACTGAAGCTTTCTTT. Amino acids: CASRNAQGLNTEAFF.